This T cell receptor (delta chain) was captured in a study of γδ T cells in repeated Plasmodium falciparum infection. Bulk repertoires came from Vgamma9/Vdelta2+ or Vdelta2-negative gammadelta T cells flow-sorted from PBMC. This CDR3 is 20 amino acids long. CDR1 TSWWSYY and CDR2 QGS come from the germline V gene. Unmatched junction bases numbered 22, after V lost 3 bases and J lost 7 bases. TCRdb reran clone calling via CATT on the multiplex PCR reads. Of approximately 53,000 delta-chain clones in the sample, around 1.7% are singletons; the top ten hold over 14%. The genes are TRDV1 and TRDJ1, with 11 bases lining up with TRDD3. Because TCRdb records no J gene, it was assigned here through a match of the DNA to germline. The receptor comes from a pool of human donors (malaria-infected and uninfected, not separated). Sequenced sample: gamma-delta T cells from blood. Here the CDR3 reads CALGEGFYWGISPHRAKLIF. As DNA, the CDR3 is TGTGCTCTTGGGGAGGGTTTCTACTGGGGGATATCACCTCATCGGGCTAAACTCATCTTT.